This TCR beta chain was profiled in a study of radiotherapy plus CTLA-4 blockade in lung cancer. The overall study: Of all patients, about 17% responded objectively and approximately 29% showed disease control.

Study-wide results and caveats: Radiotherapy with ipilimumab was followed by blood expansion of tumor-derived clones.

This clone appeared many times. As yet, its antigen is unknown. Clones were sequenced by immunoSEQ multiplex PCR, and TCRdb holds only the in-frame ones, with some missing. In the table there are roughly 59,000 clones, 72% of which are singletons. The sequenced sample was peripheral blood, obtained from a patient treated with radiotherapy plus ipilimumab. The source is a human donor with non-small cell lung cancer whose response to radiotherapy plus ipilimumab could not be evaluated.

The CDR3 nucleotides are TGTGCCAGCAGTCCACTTTCACTGGGGGCGTGGGAGCAGTACTTC. Translated, it gives CASSPLSLGAWEQYF. The chain joins TRBV27 to TRBJ2-7, with D possibly being TRBD1 (6 bases). The CDR3 is 15 amino acids. The V gene lost 5 bases and the J gene lost 7 bases, with 21 bases spanning the gap. CDR1 and CDR2 from the germline V gene are MNHEY and SMNVEV (reference sequence).